This TCR beta chain was sequenced during a study of OX40 agonist ivuxolimab in advanced cancers. In the study overall: Patients received intravenous ivuxolimab every 2 weeks at 0.01 to 10 mg/kg.

Remarks on this clone: As yet, its antigen is unknown.

The repertoire was sequenced with immunoSEQ multiplex PCR; TCRdb's copy has only in-frame clones and lacks some. The sample shows more than 85,000 clones, roughly 89% of them seen only once. The study's findings and limits: Low normalized T-cell clonal expansion also characterized some of the nonresponders. In the expanded peripheral T cells, antigen specificity was never determined. CD8+ T cells were the subset that, on average, had more expanded clones than CD4+.

V dropped 2 bases and J dropped 0; count of bases not matched to a gene: 6. The germline V gene has CDR1 SGHTA and CDR2 FQGNSA. This CDR3 spans 18 amino acids. The clonotype originates from an adult with an advanced solid tumor such as melanoma, head and neck, liver or kidney cancer. Sequenced here: CD4+ or CD8+ T cells sorted from blood, sampled in a trial of the OX40 agonist ivuxolimab. The J gene is TRBJ2-1, the V gene TRBV7-2; 11 bases fit TRBD2. CDR3 sequence: CASSLKTSGMASYNEQFF. CDR3 coding DNA: TGTGCCAGCAGCTTAAAGACTAGCGGGATGGCCTCCTACAATGAGCAGTTCTTC.